This TCR beta chain is from a study of OX40 agonist ivuxolimab in advanced cancers. The assay was immunoSEQ multiplex PCR, and TCRdb's table has in-frame clones only and misses some. The data show 99,000 or so clones, 94% seen once. V dropped 6 bases and J dropped 6 bases, with 21 bases sitting between them. CDR1 and CDR2 from the germline V gene are MNHEY and SVGAGI. The CDR3 has 15 residues. The TCR comes from an adult with an advanced solid tumor such as melanoma, head and neck, liver or kidney cancer. The specimen comprised CD4+ or CD8+ T cells sorted from blood, sampled in a trial of the OX40 agonist ivuxolimab. The V call is TRBV6-5, the J call TRBJ2-7, with D perhaps matching TRBD2 (5 bases). The CDR3 region is CASREYTGSTAEQYF. Here the CDR3 DNA reads TGTGCCAGCAGGGAATACACGGGGTCCACCGCCGAGCAGTACTTC.